This T cell receptor beta chain was captured in a study of glioma-infiltrating T cells. Whole-study results and caveats: CDR3 overlap between tissue and blood was very small.

Germline values: CDR1 DFQATT, CDR2 SNEGSKA (reference sequence). The CDR3 runs to 14 residues. V was trimmed by 6 bases and J by 6 bases, leaving 17 bases between them. Using RNA template, CDR3s of TCR alpha and beta were amplified with iRepertoire arm-PCR. Input was roughly 100-450 ng of tissue mRNA or PBMC total RNA. TCRdb recomputed calls from the multiplex PCR reads with MiXCR, one row per CDR3 protein. The table shows roughly 120,000 distinct CDR3 sequences, with roughly 20% occurring only once. Of note for this clonotype: Antigen specificity is unknown.

This sequence was found in a human donor with low-grade glioma or glioblastoma, undergoing nonglioma brain surgery, or in good health (not recorded which). The chain couples TRBV20-1 to TRBJ2-2, with D perhaps TRBD2 (5 bases). Sequencing was performed on glioma tissue, nonneoplastic brain tissue, or PBMCs (not recorded which). The CDR3 DNA reads as TGCAGTGCCAGTAGCGCGAGGGCCCCCGGGGAGCTGTTTTTT. Amino acids: CSASSARAPGELFF.